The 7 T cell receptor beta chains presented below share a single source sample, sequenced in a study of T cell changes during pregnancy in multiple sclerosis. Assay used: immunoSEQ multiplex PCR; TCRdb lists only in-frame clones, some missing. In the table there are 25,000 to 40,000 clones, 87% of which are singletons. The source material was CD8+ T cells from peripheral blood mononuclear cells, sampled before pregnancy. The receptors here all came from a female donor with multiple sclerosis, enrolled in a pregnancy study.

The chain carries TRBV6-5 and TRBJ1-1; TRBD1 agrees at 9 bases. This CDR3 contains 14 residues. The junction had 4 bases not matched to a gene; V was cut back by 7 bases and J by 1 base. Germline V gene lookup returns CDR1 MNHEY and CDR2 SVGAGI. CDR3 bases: TGTGCCAGCAACCCGGGACAGGGGAACACTGAAGCTTTCTTT. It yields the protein CASNPGQGNTEAFF.

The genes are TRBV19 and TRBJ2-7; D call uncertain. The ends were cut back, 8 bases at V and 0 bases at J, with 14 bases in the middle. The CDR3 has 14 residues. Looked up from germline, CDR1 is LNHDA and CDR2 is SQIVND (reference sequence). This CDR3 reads CASGGSVSSYEQYF. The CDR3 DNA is TGTGCCAGTGGCGGCAGTGTGAGCTCCTACGAGCAGTACTTC.

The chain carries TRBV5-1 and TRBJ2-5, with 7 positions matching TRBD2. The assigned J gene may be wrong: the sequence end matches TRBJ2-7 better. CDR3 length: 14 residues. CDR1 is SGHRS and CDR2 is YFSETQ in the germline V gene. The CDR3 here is CASSWGDYSYEQYF. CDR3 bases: TGCGCCAGCAGCTGGGGGGACTACTCCTACGAGCAGTACTTC.

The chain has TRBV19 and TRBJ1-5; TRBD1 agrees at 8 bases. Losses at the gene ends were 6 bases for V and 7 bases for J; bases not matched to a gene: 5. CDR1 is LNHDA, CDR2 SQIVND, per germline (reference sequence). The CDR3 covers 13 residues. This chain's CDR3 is CASSIDRGQPQHF. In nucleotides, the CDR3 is TGTGCCAGTAGCATTGACAGGGGCCAGCCCCAGCATTTT.

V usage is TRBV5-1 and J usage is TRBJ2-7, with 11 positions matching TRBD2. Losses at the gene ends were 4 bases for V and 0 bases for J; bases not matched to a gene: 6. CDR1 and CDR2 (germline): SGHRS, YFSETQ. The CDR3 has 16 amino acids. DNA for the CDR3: TGCGCCAGCAGCGAAGGACTAGCGGGCTTCTCCTACGAGCAGTACTTC. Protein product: CASSEGLAGFSYEQYF.

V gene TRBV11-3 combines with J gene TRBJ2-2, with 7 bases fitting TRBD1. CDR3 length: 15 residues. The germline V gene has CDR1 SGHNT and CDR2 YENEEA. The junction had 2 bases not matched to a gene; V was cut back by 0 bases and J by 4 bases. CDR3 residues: CASSLDRGSTGELFF. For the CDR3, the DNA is TGTGCCAGCAGCTTAGACAGGGGGAGCACCGGGGAGCTGTTTTTT.

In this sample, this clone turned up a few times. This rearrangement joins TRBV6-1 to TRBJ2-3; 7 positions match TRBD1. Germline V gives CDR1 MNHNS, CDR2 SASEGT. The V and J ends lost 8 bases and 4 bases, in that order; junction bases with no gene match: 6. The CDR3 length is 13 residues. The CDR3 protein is CASGRGSADTQYF. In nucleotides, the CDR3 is TGTGCCAGCGGCAGGGGGTCCGCAGATACGCAGTATTTT.